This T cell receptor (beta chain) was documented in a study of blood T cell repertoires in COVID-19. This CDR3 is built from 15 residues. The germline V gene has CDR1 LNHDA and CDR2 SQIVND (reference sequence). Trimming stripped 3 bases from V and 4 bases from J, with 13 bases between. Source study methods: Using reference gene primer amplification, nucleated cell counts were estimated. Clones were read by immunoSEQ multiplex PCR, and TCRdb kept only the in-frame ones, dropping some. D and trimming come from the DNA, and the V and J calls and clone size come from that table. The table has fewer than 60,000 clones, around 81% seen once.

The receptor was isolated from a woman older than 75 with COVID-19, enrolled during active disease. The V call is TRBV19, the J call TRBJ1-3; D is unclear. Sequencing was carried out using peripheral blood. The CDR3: CASSMNRMAGNTIYF. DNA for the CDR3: TGTGCCAGTAGTATGAACCGTATGGCCGGAAACACCATATATTTT.